This TCR beta chain came from a study of Graves' ophthalmopathy and Graves' hyperthyroidism. Background on the study: Hyperthyroidism counted as stable given no ophthalmopathy within 18 months of follow-up.

Whole-study findings and limits: The majority of expanded thyroid clonotypes above 0.001 frequency also occurred in blood.

Trimming cost V 5 bases and J 7 bases; bases outside gene matches: 14. The CDR3 is 16 amino acids. The germline V gene encodes CDR1 PRHDT and CDR2 FYEKMQ (reference sequence). The hyperthyroidism patients had a new diagnosis of under 2 months' duration and were aged 18 to 65. Patients with other autoimmune diseases, uncontrolled infections, pregnancy or lactation were excluded. For repertoire sequencing, the TCR beta CDR3 regions were amplified from RNA transcripts. HTBI-primed first-round RT-PCR preceded second-round multiplex PCR. TCRdb passed the multiplex PCR reads through MiXCR, listing each CDR3 protein once. Among more than 1,000,000 distinct CDR3 sequences listed, 35% to 45% were seen once. The sample holds many counts of this clonotype. The antigen is unknown.

This chain connects TRBV13 to TRBJ2-7, with TRBD1 matching 10 bases. Specimen: peripheral blood or thyroid tissue (not recorded which). The sequence was obtained from an adult man with Graves' hyperthyroidism. The CDR3: CASSTRGTGATGEQYF. The DNA of the CDR3 is TGTGCCAGCAGCACCCGTGGGACAGGGGCGACGGGGGAGCAGTACTTC. The full variable domain, its missing parts supplied by reference TRBV13 and TRBJ2-7, is AAGVIQSPRHLIKEKRETATLKCYPIPRHDTVYWYQQGPGQDPQFLISFYEKMQSDKGSIPDRFSAQQFSDYHSELNMSSLELGDSALYFCASSTRGTGATGEQYFGPGTRLTVT.